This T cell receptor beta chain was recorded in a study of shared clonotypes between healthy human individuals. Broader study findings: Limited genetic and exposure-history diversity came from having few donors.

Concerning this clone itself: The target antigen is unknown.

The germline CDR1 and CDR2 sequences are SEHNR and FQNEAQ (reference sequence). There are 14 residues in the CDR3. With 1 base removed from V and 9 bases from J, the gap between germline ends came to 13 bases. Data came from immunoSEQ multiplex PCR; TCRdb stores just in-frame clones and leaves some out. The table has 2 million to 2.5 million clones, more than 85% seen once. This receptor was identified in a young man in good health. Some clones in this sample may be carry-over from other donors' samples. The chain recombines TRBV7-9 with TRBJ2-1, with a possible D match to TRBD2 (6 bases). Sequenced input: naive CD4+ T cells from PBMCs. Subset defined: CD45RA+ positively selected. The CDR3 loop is CASSLEGSGGEQFF. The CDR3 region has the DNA TGTGCCAGCAGCTTAGAGGGTAGCGGCGGTGAGCAGTTCTTC.